Described below is a single TCR beta chain sequence and its context. Antigen unknown. The data derive from a study of CXCR3-negative and CXCR3-positive naive CD8 T cells. It was by 5' RACE with UMI labels that the TRB cDNA libraries were prepared. For each CDR3 protein, TCRdb gives one entry from its re-call of the 5' RACE reads, without DNA. In total, the table holds under 150,000 distinct CDR3 sequences. Whole-study findings and limits: Memory cells diverged, while naive CXCR3-positive and CXCR3-negative cells had similar TRBV-TRBJ usage. TRB CDR3 hydrophobicity was greater in CXCR3-positive naive cells than in CXCR3-negative naive cells. The study inferred TCR strength from TRB CDR3 properties and found comparable surface CD5 between naive subsets. Upon cryopreservation, CXCR3 expression partially decreased, and most assays used fresh PBMCs.

Naive CD8+ T cells showed CD45RO-CCR7+CD27+CD95-. This TCR derives from a human donor in good health. Some clones in this sample may be carry-over from other donors' samples. The source material was naive CXCR3+ CD8+ T cells from blood. Subset defined: CD45RO-CCR7+CD27+CD95- naive CD8+ T cells expressing CXCR3 (TNR3+).

CDR3 in amino acids: CASTRDRVYGYTF. The chain links TRBV12-3 or TRBV12-4 to TRBJ1-2; TCRdb indicates TRBD1, and absent DNA this call remains unverified. CDR3 length equals 13 residues.